This is a list of T cell receptor beta chains from one sample in a study of cytomegalovirus exposure and HLA in healthy donors. Profiling relied on immunoSEQ multiplex PCR, and the TCRdb table lists in-frame clones only, not all of them. This sample has roughly 180,000 clones, with 76% found just once. The sequencing input was PBMCs. The receptors here all came from a woman in her 30s in good health and CMV-seropositive. Both conserved end residues are part of each CDR3. D genes are given only for firm matches. Clone size is stated in some rows and not others, as once, few, many or a class when expanded.

j_gene,d_gene,v_gene,abundance,CDR3aa,CDR3nt
TRBJ1-1,TRBD1,TRBV4-1,few,CASRDRLKSTEAFF,TGCGCCAGCAGGGACAGGTTAAAGAGCACTGAAGCTTTCTTT
TRBJ2-7,TRBD2,TRBV10-3,NA,CAISTGTSGGPYEQYF,TGTGCCATCAGTACCGGGACTAGCGGGGGCCCCTACGAGCAGTACTTC
TRBJ2-7,TRBD1,TRBV6-1,few,CASRALGTVNYEQYF,TGTGCCAGCAGGGCCCTGGGGACAGTGAACTACGAGCAGTACTTC
TRBJ1-5,NA,TRBV9,NA,CASSVGGELGQPQHF,TGTGCCAGCAGCGTAGGGGGGGAGTTGGGGCAGCCCCAGCATTTT
TRBJ2-7,NA,TRBV2,NA,CASSDVAHYEQYF,TGTGCCAGCAGTGATGTAGCCCACTACGAGCAGTACTTC
TRBJ1-2,NA,TRBV5-1,NA,CASSPHPYRERYGYTF,TGCGCCAGCAGCCCCCATCCTTACAGGGAGAGGTATGGCTACACCTTC
TRBJ1-2,TRBD1,TRBV6-6,NA,CASSSDRGYGYTF,TGTGCCAGCAGTTCGGACAGGGGCTATGGCTACACCTTC
TRBJ1-6,TRBD1,TRBV28,NA,CASSSDRGSSYNSPLHF,TGTGCCAGCAGTTCCGACAGGGGGAGCTCCTATAATTCACCCCTCCACTTT
TRBJ2-5,NA,TRBV5-1,few,CASSLVGSPETQYF,TGCGCCAGCAGCTTGGTCGGGAGCCCAGAGACCCAGTACTTC
TRBJ1-5,NA,TRBV6-1,NA,CASSQTGLRNQPQHF,TGTGCCAGCAGCCAGACTGGTTTGAGGAATCAGCCCCAGCATTTT
TRBJ1-5,NA,TRBV15,few,CATSRDLANQPQHF,TGTGCCACCAGCAGAGACCTAGCCAATCAGCCCCAGCATTTT
TRBJ2-1,NA,TRBV9,NA,CASSVHPDSSRGEQFF,TGTGCCAGCAGCGTTCACCCGGACTCCTCTCGAGGTGAGCAGTTCTTC
TRBJ1-5,NA,TRBV7-2,NA,CASSVLRNQPQHF,TGTGCCAGCAGCGTACTTCGCAATCAGCCCCAGCATTTT
TRBJ1-1,NA,TRBV5-1,NA,CASSPQGGSGNTEAFF,TGCGCCAGCAGCCCGCAGGGAGGGAGTGGTAACACTGAAGCTTTCTTT
TRBJ2-7,NA,TRBV10-3,once,CAISVRDYEQYF,TGTGCCATCAGTGTACGGGACTACGAGCAGTACTTC
TRBJ2-1,NA,TRBV28,NA,CASSPYVDEQFF,TGTGCCAGCAGCCCCTACGTGGATGAGCAGTTCTTC
TRBJ2-7,NA,TRBV18,once,CASSPRPPPSRGPYEQYF,TGTGCCAGCTCACCACGTCCCCCCCCGTCCAGGGGACCCTACGAGCAGTACTTC
TRBJ2-7,NA,TRBV5-8,NA,CASSLARRGEQYF,TGTGCCAGCAGCTTGGCTCGCCGGGGCGAGCAGTACTTC
TRBJ2-3,NA,TRBV6-4,NA,CASSRVFTDTQYF,TGTGCCAGCAGTCGGGTCTTCACAGATACGCAGTATTTT
TRBJ1-5,NA,TRBV5-1,few,CASSLGAGPNQPQHF,TGCGCCAGCAGCTTGGGGGCAGGGCCCAATCAGCCCCAGCATTTT
TRBJ2-5,NA,TRBV5-4,NA,CASSLRETQYF,TGTGCCAGCAGCTTGCGAGAGACCCAGTACTTC
TRBJ2-7,NA,TRBV28,few,CASSLVLNRPFF,TGTGCCAGCAGTTTGGTACTCAACAGGCCCTTCTTC
TRBJ1-1,NA,TRBV6-1,NA,CASSRGGNTEAFF,TGTGCCAGCAGTCGGGGGGGGAACACTGAAGCTTTCTTT
TRBJ2-5,TRBD1,TRBV28,NA,CASSSPRQGRETQYF,TGTGCCAGCAGTTCCCCCCGACAGGGAAGAGAGACCCAGTACTTC
TRBJ1-5,NA,TRBV18,NA,CASSPQRREPQHF,TGTGCCAGCTCACCACAAAGGAGAGAGCCCCAGCATTTT
TRBJ1-1,NA,TRBV11-2,NA,CASSFTGTEAFF,TGTGCCAGCAGCTTCACCGGGACTGAAGCTTTCTTT
TRBJ2-1,NA,TRBV6-1,NA,CASSSAAYNEQFF,TGTGCCAGCAGTAGCGCAGCCTACAATGAGCAGTTCTTC
TRBJ2-7,TRBD1,TRBV5-1,NA,CASSLAGTGGTYEQYF,TGCGCCAGCAGCTTAGCCGGGACAGGGGGGACCTACGAGCAGTACTTC
TRBJ1-2,NA,TRBV19,NA,CASSIGILRGSGYGYTF,TGTGCCAGTAGTATAGGGATTTTGCGGGGATCAGGCTATGGCTACACCTTC
TRBJ2-7,NA,TRBV28,few,CASKRASPYEQYF,TGTGCCAGCAAGCGGGCTAGCCCCTACGAGCAGTACTTC
TRBJ2-7,NA,TRBV28,NA,CASSWGHSYEQYF,TGTGCCAGCAGTTGGGGACACTCCTACGAGCAGTACTTC
TRBJ1-6,NA,TRBV18,NA,CASSPITGDGTFNSPLHF,TGTGCCAGCTCACCCATCACGGGGGATGGGACGTTCAATTCACCCCTCCACTTT
TRBJ2-5,TRBD2,TRBV15,NA,CATSRDSRGGAGTKETQYF,TGTGCCACCAGCAGAGATAGCCGCGGGGGGGCCGGGACCAAAGAGACCCAGTACTTC
TRBJ2-1,NA,TRBV7-6,NA,CASSLARGNSGNEQFF,TGTGCCAGCAGCTTAGCTCGAGGAAACTCAGGGAATGAGCAGTTCTTC
TRBJ1-2,TRBD1,TRBV9,NA,CASSPARGVGTGNYGYTF,TGTGCCAGCAGCCCAGCTCGGGGTGTGGGGACAGGAAACTATGGCTACACCTTC
TRBJ1-4,NA,TRBV5-1,once,CATSRATNEKLFF,TGCGCCACCTCAAGAGCAACTAATGAAAAACTGTTTTTT
TRBJ2-7,TRBD1,TRBV4-3,NA,CASSPGTGSYEQYF,TGCGCCAGCAGCCCCGGGACAGGGTCCTACGAGCAGTACTTC
TRBJ2-5,TRBD2,TRBV29-1,NA,CSVEGASGYQETQYF,TGCAGCGTTGAAGGTGCTAGCGGTTACCAAGAGACCCAGTACTTC
TRBJ2-3,TRBD2,TRBV7-2,once,CASSSRLAETNTQYF,TGTGCCAGCAGCTCCCGACTAGCGGAGACGAATACGCAGTATTTT
TRBJ1-2,TRBD1,TRBV27,NA,CASSPRDRGYGYTF,TGTGCCAGCAGTCCCCGGGACAGGGGGTATGGCTACACCTTC
TRBJ2-1,NA,TRBV5-5,NA,CASDKAVEGEQFF,TGTGCCAGCGACAAGGCCGTCGAGGGTGAGCAGTTCTTC
TRBJ2-7,TRBD1,TRBV4-3,once,CASSQDPGQGAEQYF,TGCGCCAGCAGCCAAGATCCGGGACAGGGGGCAGAGCAGTACTTC
TRBJ1-1,NA,TRBV11-2,NA,CASSHPLGAGTEAFF,TGTGCCAGCAGCCATCCTCTGGGGGCTGGCACTGAAGCTTTCTTT
TRBJ2-5,TRBD2,TRBV7-6,NA,CASSSAGTSVETQYF,TGTGCCAGCAGCTCCGCCGGGACTAGCGTGGAGACCCAGTACTTC